The following is a T cell receptor beta chain sequence with its context. Its cognate antigen is unknown. Libraries were prepared by immunoSEQ multiplex PCR; TCRdb keeps only in-frame clonotypes and omits some of them. The top ten clones hold 1.8% of a sample with about 110,000 clones, about 85% of them seen once. The data were taken from a study of cytomegalovirus exposure and HLA in healthy donors. Study details: Per a later analysis, the approximately 600 first-cohort and 100 to 150 validation repertoires shared one platform.

Overall study findings and caveats: Altogether, more than 150 TCR beta chains were recorded as cytomegalovirus-associated. CMV antigen specificity of a few CMV-associated chains was confirmed in vitro.

The CDR3 consists of 14 residues. Germline V gene lookup returns CDR1 SNHLY and CDR2 FYNNEI. Trimming removed 0 bases at V and 8 bases at J, with 11 bases between. Material for sequencing was PBMCs. This receptor was identified in a woman between 18 and 30 years old in good health and CMV-seropositive. The chain couples TRBV2 to TRBJ1-5; the D is unclear. This CDR3 is CASSEAAPGKPQHF. The CDR3 nucleotides read TGTGCCAGCAGTGAAGCAGCGCCGGGGAAGCCCCAGCATTTT.